This T cell receptor beta chain is drawn from a study of shared clonotypes between healthy human individuals. Assay used: immunoSEQ multiplex PCR; TCRdb lists only in-frame clones, some missing. Among 2 million to 2.5 million clones listed, more than 90% were seen once. Germline-derived CDR1 and CDR2 are SNHLY and FYNNEI. V lost 6 bases and J 0 bases, leaving 11 bases between the germline ends. The CDR3 has 15 amino acids. The gene calls are TRBV2 and TRBJ2-2; D is unclear. The TCR comes from a man aged 18 to 35 in good health. Material for sequencing was naive CD4+ T cells sorted from blood. Stated subset: CD45RA+ positively selected. CDR3 sequence reads: CASRITLTNTGELFF. CDR3 DNA: TGTGCCAGCAGAATCACCCTTACGAACACCGGGGAGCTGTTTTTT.